The sequence of this T cell receptor beta chain was determined in a study of blood T cell repertoires in COVID-19. Across the study: Samples came from the United States, Italy and Spain, spanning acute and convalescent COVID-19. Sample material is recorded as cDNA or gDNA derived from T cells, B-cell-depleted T cells, or PBMCs.

Per germline, CDR1 LNHDA and CDR2 SQIVND (reference sequence). The V end lost 3 bases, the J end lost 2 bases, and 11 bases lay between the germline ends. The CDR3 runs to 15 residues. Original processing notes: Counts of nucleated cells, estimated from reference gene primer amplification, were obtained. This table comes from immunoSEQ multiplex PCR, and its TCRdb copy is limited to in-frame clones, with some not included. V and J calls plus clone size are reproduced from that table; the DNA served to infer D and trimming. This table holds 180,000 or so clones, approximately 90% found once. The sequencing input was peripheral blood. This TCR derives from a woman aged 80 or older in a cohort sampled during active or convalescent COVID-19. V and J are TRBV19 and TRBJ1-5; possibly TRBD1 for D (6 bases). The CDR3 nucleotides read TGTGCCAGTAGTATCCGATCAGGGGGCAATCAGCCCCAGCATTTT. As protein: CASSIRSGGNQPQHF.